Each of the 4 T cell receptor beta chains below was sequenced from the same sample in a study of T cells in women clearing cervical HPV infection. Using immunoSEQ multiplex PCR, the repertoire was profiled, and TCRdb retains in-frame clones only, with some absent. The sample holds about 30,000 clones. Source material: blood buffy coat. The receptors here all came from a woman aged 18 to 75 with a cervical HPV16 infection that either progressed to CIN3+ or cleared (not recorded which).

As concerns this clone: Germline and junction disagree at one end, which may indicate a read error. Incomplete CDR3 DNA: TGTGCTAGCAGCTCACTAGCGGGGGGCCAAGAGACC. Translating gives CASSSLAGGQET. The CDR3 in its entirety is CASSSLAGGQETQYF. V and J are TRBV7-7 and TRBJ2-5; 12 bases line up with TRBD2. The missing CDR3 end, 3 residues past where the read stops, is filled in from the germline J gene. Germline CDR1 and CDR2: SSHAT and FNYEAQ (reference sequence). The CDR3 has 15 residues.

As concerns this clone: The CDR3 goes on 3 residues after the read ends, and that part is filled in from the germline J gene. This chain joins TRBV18 and TRBJ1-6; D remains ambiguous. The CDR3 has 13 residues. Germline lookup yields CDR1 KGHSH and CDR2 LQKENI. V lost 4 bases and J 10 bases, leaving 11 bases between the germline ends. CDR3 sequence reads: CASSQGQRSPLHF. CDR3 DNA, as far as it was read: TGTGCCAGCTCACAAGGGCAGAGGTCACCC.

On this clone: The read halts 3 residues ahead of the CDR3 end, with the missing end drawn from the germline J gene. This sequence joins TRBV4-1 and TRBJ1-2; 9 bases match TRBD1. Germline CDR1 reads MGHRA; CDR2 reads YSYEKL. V gave up 2 bases and J gave up 7 bases; unmatched junction bases: 5. This CDR3 region has 14 residues. CDR3 sequence: CASSQPGQGRGYTF. Partial CDR3 DNA: TGCGCCAGCAGCCAACCGGGACAGGGACGTGGC.

To note about this clone: The read ends 3 residues early relative to the CDR3; the germline J gene fills the gap. J is TRBJ2-1 and V is TRBV7-9; TRBD2 matches at 9 bases. Germline V gives CDR1 SEHNR, CDR2 FQNEAQ (reference sequence). This CDR3 contains 14 residues. J was trimmed by 8 bases and V by 5 bases; bases with no gene match: 7. The CDR3 sequence is CASSRSGGSDEQFF. CDR3 bases read: TGTGCCAGCAGCAGGAGCGGGGGGTCGGATGAG.